This TCR beta chain was captured by sequencing in a study of blood T cell repertoires in COVID-19. V lost 1 base and J lost 0; bases outside the gene matches: 2. The CDR3 extends over 16 amino acids. Looked up from germline, CDR1 is SEHNR and CDR2 is FQNEAQ (reference sequence). Assay used: immunoSEQ multiplex PCR; TCRdb lists only in-frame clones, some missing. The table has fewer than 500,000 clones, 70% to 90% seen once. The gene calls are TRBV7-9 and TRBJ2-1, with 8 positions matching TRBD2. The TCR was taken from a woman aged 25 to 45 with acute COVID-19. Specimen: PBMCs or T cells enriched from blood (not recorded which). CDR3 sequence: CASSLGSGDSYNEQFF. CDR3 sequence (DNA): TGTGCCAGCAGCTTAGGTAGCGGGGACTCCTACAATGAGCAGTTCTTC.